What follows is one TCR beta chain and its context. What it binds is unknown. Losses at the gene ends were 2 bases for V and 6 bases for J; bases not matched to a gene: 4. CDR1 SGHTA and CDR2 FQGTGA come from the germline V gene. This CDR3 comprises 15 residues. These data come from a study of graft-versus-host responses after intestinal transplantation. Study-level background: Recipients had multivisceral, liver-intestinal, or isolated intestinal transplants. The study, taken as a whole, reports: The authors found GvH clones in recipient marrow, some appearing first in ileum or blood. With peak circulating GvH clone levels came an association with early post-transplant HvG declines.

Produced via immunoSEQ multiplex PCR; TCRdb's table is partial and in-frame only. The sample includes about 100,000 clones, roughly 87% seen only once; the top ten take more than 0.75%. Sequenced here: unstimulated CD4+ T cells sorted from spleen or lymph node cells, sampled before transplant. The V gene is TRBV7-3, the J gene TRBJ1-5; 10 positions match TRBD1. The receptor was derived from a human donor who was the organ donor for an intestinal transplant. CDR3 region: CASSLPGQGFQPQHF. The CDR3 nucleotides are TGTGCCAGCAGCTTACCGGGACAGGGGTTTCAGCCCCAGCATTTT. Looking up the rest from reference TRBV7-3 and TRBJ1-5 gives the full variable domain: GAGVSQTPSNKVTEKGKYVELRCDPISGHTALYWYRQSLGQGPEFLIYFQGTGAADDSGLPNDRFFAVRPEGSVSTLKIQRTERGDSAVYLCASSLPGQGFQPQHFGDGTRLSIL.